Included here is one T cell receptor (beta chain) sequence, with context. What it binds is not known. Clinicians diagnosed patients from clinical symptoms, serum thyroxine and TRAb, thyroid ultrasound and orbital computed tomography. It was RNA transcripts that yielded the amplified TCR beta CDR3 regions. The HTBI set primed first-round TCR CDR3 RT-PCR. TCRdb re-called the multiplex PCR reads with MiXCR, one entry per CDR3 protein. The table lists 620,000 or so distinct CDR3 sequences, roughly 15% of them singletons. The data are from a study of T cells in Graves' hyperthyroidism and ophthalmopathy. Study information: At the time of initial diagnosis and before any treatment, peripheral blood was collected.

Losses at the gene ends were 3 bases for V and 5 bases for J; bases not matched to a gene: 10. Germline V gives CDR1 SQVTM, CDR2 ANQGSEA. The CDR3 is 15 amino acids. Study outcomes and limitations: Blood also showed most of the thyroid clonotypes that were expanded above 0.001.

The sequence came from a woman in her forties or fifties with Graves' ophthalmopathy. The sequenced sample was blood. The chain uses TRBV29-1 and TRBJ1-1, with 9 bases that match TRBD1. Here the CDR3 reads CSVEIYLTGGTEAFF. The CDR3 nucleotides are TGCAGCGTTGAGATATACTTGACAGGGGGGACTGAAGCTTTCTTT.